Shown below are 21 T cell receptor beta chains from a single sample sequenced in a study of cytomegalovirus exposure and HLA in healthy donors. The PCR was carried out with 60 Vbeta primers and 13 Jbeta primers. Assay used: immunoSEQ multiplex PCR; TCRdb lists only in-frame clones, some missing. The table shows around 100,000 clones, with approximately 71% occurring only once. Sample: PBMCs. The receptors originated from a male donor in good health and CMV-seropositive.

J is TRBJ2-7 and V is TRBV11-2, with D possibly matching TRBD1 (6 bases). The germline gives CDR1 SGHAT, CDR2 FQNNGV. The CDR3 has 13 residues. Trimming shortened V by 3 bases and J by 6 bases, and 12 bases separated the two germline ends. As DNA, the CDR3 is TGTGCCAGCAGCTTTACCGAGACAGGCGAGCAGTACTTC. Translated: CASSFTETGEQYF.

This chain uses TRBV5-1 with TRBJ2-2, with D perhaps matching TRBD2 (6 bases). The CDR3 contains 19 residues. The V end lost 4 bases, the J end lost 6 bases, and 28 bases lay between the germline ends. Germline V gene sequence: CDR1 SGHRS, CDR2 YFSETQ. CDR3 region: CASSRRGGWENNNAGELFF. CDR3 coding DNA: TGCGCCAGCAGCCGCAGAGGAGGGTGGGAAAACAATAACGCCGGGGAGCTGTTTTTT.

This clone was seen more than once but under ten times. The V call is TRBV6-5, the J call TRBJ1-5, with 11 bases matching TRBD1. Per the germline V gene, CDR1 is MNHEY and CDR2 is SVGAGI. V lost 5 bases to trimming and J lost 7 bases; unmatched junction nucleotides: 4. This CDR3 is 14 amino acids long. CDR3 amino acids: CASSRRDRGQPQHF. For the CDR3, the DNA is TGTGCCAGCAGTCGCCGGGACAGGGGGCAGCCCCAGCATTTT.

The chain uses TRBV27 and TRBJ2-7; TRBD2 matches 9 bases. Germline CDR1 reads MNHEY; CDR2 reads SMNVEV (reference sequence). CDR3 length equals 13 residues. V was pared by 5 bases and J by 6 bases, with 5 bases of the junction left unmatched. CDR3 loop: CASSRLAGSEQYF. CDR3 coding DNA: TGTGCCAGCAGTCGGCTAGCGGGAAGCGAGCAGTACTTC.

V usage is TRBV13 and J usage is TRBJ1-1, with TRBD1 as a possible D gene (5 bases). The germline V and J ends were trimmed by 0 bases and 8 bases, with 10 bases remaining between them. The CDR3 is 13 amino acids. Germline V CDR1 and CDR2: PRHDT, FYEKMQ (reference sequence). CDR3 nucleotides: TGTGCCAGCAGCTTAGGCCCAAGGGGAGAAGCTTTCTTT. Translated: CASSLGPRGEAFF. Based on the CDR3 plus reference TRBV13 and TRBJ1-1, the full variable domain is AAGVIQSPRHLIKEKRETATLKCYPIPRHDTVYWYQQGPGQDPQFLISFYEKMQSDKGSIPDRFSAQQFSDYHSELNMSSLELGDSALYFCASSLGPRGEAFFGQGTRLTVV.

In its sample, this clone was seen once. The chain combines TRBV7-3 with TRBJ2-2, with TRBD2 matching over 8 bases. The ends lost 1 base at V and 2 bases at J; junction bases unmatched: 3. CDR3 size: 16 residues. Germline V gives CDR1 SGHTA, CDR2 FQGTGA. CDR3 DNA: TGTGCCAGCAGCTTAAACGGGAGGGCAAACACCGGGGAGCTGTTTTTT. Its protein product is CASSLNGRANTGELFF. The whole variable domain, remainder taken from reference TRBV7-3 and TRBJ2-2, is GAGVSQTPSNKVTEKGKYVELRCDPISGHTALYWYRQSLGQGPEFLIYFQGTGAADDSGLPNDRFFAVRPEGSVSTLKIQRTERGDSAVYLCASSLNGRANTGELFFGEGSRLTVL.

The chain joins TRBV6-5 to TRBJ2-2; 9 bases line up with TRBD1. Trimming cost V 2 bases and J 6 bases; bases outside gene matches: 4. Germline assignment: CDR1 MNHEY and CDR2 SVGAGI. The CDR3 runs to 15 residues. The CDR3 region has the DNA TGTGCCAGCAGTTACACGGGACAGGGAGCCGGGGAGCTGTTTTTT. Its protein product is CASSYTGQGAGELFF.

CDR3 in DNA: TGTGCCAGCAGTTACTCTCTGGGGGGGTCCTACGAGCAGTACTTC. Its translation is CASSYSLGGSYEQYF. The chain joins TRBV6-5 to TRBJ2-7, with TRBD2 matching 7 bases. This CDR3 has 15 amino acids. Germline lookup yields CDR1 MNHEY and CDR2 SVGAGI. The J segment lost 1 base and the V segment lost 0 bases, leaving 3 bases of the junction unmatched.

This clone was seen a handful of times. V gene TRBV11-2 combines with J gene TRBJ1-1; 8 bases are shared with TRBD1. CDR1 and CDR2 from the germline V gene are SGHAT and FQNNGV. The CDR3 sequence is 13 residues long. Trimming cost V 4 bases and J 5 bases; bases outside gene matches: 3. CDR3 residues: CASSYQGATEAFF. The CDR3 coding sequence is TGTGCCAGCAGCTATCAGGGGGCTACTGAAGCTTTCTTT.

V usage is TRBV19 and J usage is TRBJ1-1, with 8 bases matching TRBD1. The CDR3 runs 15 residues. Germline V gives CDR1 LNHDA, CDR2 SQIVND (reference sequence). V gave up 5 bases and J gave up 5 bases; unmatched junction bases: 10. The CDR3 reads CASSRRTGPLTEAFF. In nucleotides, the CDR3 is TGTGCCAGTAGTCGCCGGACAGGGCCCTTAACTGAAGCTTTCTTT.

The sample holds one count of this clone. The gene calls are TRBV7-6 and TRBJ2-1; TRBD2 matches 11 bases. J gave up 1 base and V 4 bases, and 3 bases lay outside the gene matches. CDR3 size: 16 residues. CDR1 is SGHVS, CDR2 FNYEAQ, per germline. CDR3 protein: CASSYLAGGSYNEQFF. The CDR3 DNA reads TGTGCCAGCAGCTACCTAGCGGGAGGATCCTACAATGAGCAGTTCTTC. The entire variable domain, with the rest obtained from reference TRBV7-6 and TRBJ2-1, is as follows: GAGVSQSPRYKVTKRGQDVALRCDPISGHVSLYWYRQALGQGPEFLTYFNYEAQQDKSGLPNDRFSAERPEGSISTLTIQRTEQRDSAMYRCASSYLAGGSYNEQFFGPGTRLTVL.

This clone turned up a few times. The chain is built from TRBV11-2 and TRBJ2-1; 7 nucleotides align to TRBD1. The CDR3 loop spans 16 amino acids. After removal of 4 bases from V and 5 bases from J, the junction contained 11 bases not matched to a gene. The germline V gene encodes CDR1 SGHAT and CDR2 FQNNGV. The CDR3 region is CASSSYEGAENNEQFF. The CDR3 bases are TGTGCCAGCAGCTCCTATGAGGGGGCTGAGAACAATGAGCAGTTCTTC.

CDR3 DNA sequence: TGTGCCAGCAGCTTGGCCACAGAATACAATGAGCAGTTCTTC. It specifies CASSLATEYNEQFF. The chain links TRBV5-5 to TRBJ2-1; the D is unclear. V was pared by 0 bases and J by 4 bases, with 8 bases between. The CDR3 has 14 residues. Germline V gives CDR1 SGHKS, CDR2 YYEKEE (reference sequence). Full variable domain (remainder filled in from reference TRBV5-5 and TRBJ2-1): DAGVTQSPTHLIKTRGQQVTLRCSPISGHKSVSWYQQVLGQGPQFIFQYYEKEERGRGNFPDRFSARQFPNYSSELNVNALLLGDSALYLCASSLATEYNEQFFGPGTRLTVL.

V usage is TRBV5-3 and J usage is TRBJ1-5; D unresolved. TRBV5-3 is reported as an ORF; its role is uncertain. The CDR3 contains 17 residues. The V end lost 4 bases, the J end lost 2 bases, and 19 bases lay between the germline ends. CDR3 loop: CARSKKREQLGNQPQHF. CDR3 nucleotides: TGTGCCAGAAGCAAGAAGAGAGAACAGTTGGGCAATCAGCCCCAGCATTTT.

The chain has TRBV7-9 and TRBJ2-5; 8 positions agree with TRBD1. J lost 2 bases, V lost 3 bases, and 11 bases had no gene match. CDR1 is SEHNR, CDR2 FQNEAQ, per germline (reference sequence). CDR3 size: 17 residues. CDR3 DNA sequence: TGTGCCAGCAGCTTTGGGTCGACAGGGGCCTCGCAAGAGACCCAGTACTTC. Its translation: CASSFGSTGASQETQYF.

The chain uses TRBV28 and TRBJ1-5, with no clear D. The germline V gene encodes CDR1 MDHEN and CDR2 SYDVKM. Deletions cut 6 bases from V and 4 bases from J, with 13 bases between. The length of the CDR3 is 14 residues. The chain's CDR3 is CASSSRGRNQPQHF. Here the CDR3 DNA reads TGTGCCAGCAGCTCGCGCGGGCGGAATCAGCCCCAGCATTTT.

The chain is built from TRBV6-6 and TRBJ2-4, with TRBD1 matching 9 bases. Germline trimming cut 6 bases from V and 6 bases from J; bases unmatched to any gene: 12. The CDR3 is made up of 16 amino acids. Germline V CDR1 and CDR2: MNHNY, SVGAGI (reference sequence). CDR3 sequence (DNA): TGTGCCAGCAGATCCTTGACACAGGGGGCTGGAAACATTCAGTACTTC. The encoded protein is CASRSLTQGAGNIQYF.

The chain is built from TRBV19 and TRBJ1-1; a possible D gene is TRBD1 (5 bases). The germline V and J ends were trimmed by 6 bases and 0 bases, with 11 bases remaining between them. Germline V gene data show CDR1 as LNHDA and CDR2 as SQIVND (reference sequence). The CDR3 extends over 14 amino acids. The CDR3 bases are TGTGCCAGTAGGAATAGGGGCATGAACACTGAAGCTTTCTTT. Translated: CASRNRGMNTEAFF.

There are a few counts of this clone. The chain couples TRBV21-1 to TRBJ2-7; TRBD2 is taken as the D call from the table, unchecked against the DNA. TRBV21-1 is given as a pseudogene. The CDR3 covers 16 residues. This CDR3 is CASSKAREGGDYEQYF. The DNA of the CDR3 is TGTGCCAGCAGCAAAGCCCGGGAGGGAGGTGACTACGAGCAGTACTTC.

The chain has TRBV27 and TRBJ2-2; 7 nucleotides align to TRBD2. The CDR3 consists of 15 residues. The V and J ends lost 7 bases and 0 bases, in that order; junction bases with no gene match: 5. Germline V gene sequence: CDR1 MNHEY, CDR2 SMNVEV (reference sequence). CDR3 nucleotide sequence: TGTGCCAGCACCTTGGGAGGGTCGAACACCGGGGAGCTGTTTTTT. This translates into CASTLGGSNTGELFF.

Here the CDR3 DNA reads TGTGCCAGCAGGACTAGCGGGAGATACAATGAGCAGTTCTTC. Its protein product is CASRTSGRYNEQFF. The chain joins TRBV28 to TRBJ2-1; 12 bases are a match to TRBD2. The CDR3 covers 14 residues. The V and J ends lost 6 bases and 4 bases, in that order; junction bases with no gene match: 1. Germline loops: CDR1 MDHEN, CDR2 SYDVKM.